This is a list of T cell receptor beta chains from one sample in a study of human T cells and chemical hapten exposure. TCRdb ran MiXCR on the RACE reads and lists one entry per CDR3 protein. The data contain roughly 120,000 distinct CDR3 sequences, roughly an eighth of them singletons. Sample: whole blood, taken in connection with sensitization to the hapten diphenylcyclopropenone (DPC). These receptors all come from a woman between 50 and 59 years old with alopecia areata. Some clones in this sample may be carry-over from other donors' samples. CDR3s leave out the opening cysteine and the closing phenylalanine or tryptophan. The order of the fields is V gene, D gene, CDR3 length, CDR3 protein. D genes are given only for firm matches.

TRBV6-6 | - | 11 | ASSSSGNTEAF
TRBV6-2/TRBV6-3 | TRBD1 | 10 | ASSGTVEKLF
TRBV2 | - | 11 | ASSEGPSYEQY
TRBV28 | - | 12 | ASKSGGSSYEQY
TRBV5-1 | - | 14 | ASSLGPRLRADTQY
TRBV5-6 | - | 13 | ASSLRTSWADTQY
TRBV10-3 | - | 12 | AISERPSNEKLF
TRBV28 | TRBD1 | 12 | ASSPTGDREKLF
TRBV6-5 | - | 15 | ASSSPSLQGRNYGYT
TRBV12-3/TRBV12-4 | TRBD1 | 13 | ASRPGTGRADTQY
TRBV28 | - | 11 | ASTRANSYEQY
TRBV29-1 | - | 11 | SSKALDGDTQY
TRBV2 | - | 9 | ASSEFDEQF
TRBV18 | - | 13 | ASSPLAKGENEQY
TRBV18 | - | 13 | ASTPGVENRNTIY
TRBV28 | - | 10 | ASSLPRLGLH
TRBV3-1 | - | 12 | ASTFGSQNSPLH
TRBV5-1 | - | 10 | ASSLEADTQY
TRBV6-2/TRBV6-3 | - | 11 | ASSYPSTDTQY
TRBV2 | - | 11 | ASRELRDTEAF
TRBV7-9 | TRBD1 | 13 | ASSKGQEPTDTQY
TRBV20-1 | - | 13 | SAIRMGLDYGEAF
TRBV7-2 | - | 11 | ASKIKGNNEQF
TRBV12-3/TRBV12-4 | TRBD1 | 12 | ASSITGALYGYT
TRBV7-9 | TRBD2 | 13 | ASSPTSGLHNEQF
TRBV12-3/TRBV12-4 | - | 14 | ASRTQGGWATGELF
TRBV5-1 | - | 11 | ASSILAGAEQY
TRBV7-2 | - | 11 | ASSLRPGDGYT
TRBV7-7 | - | 12 | ASSLGTTNEKLF
TRBV4-1 | TRBD2 | 18 | ASSQLGLAGSPWLSGELF
TRBV28 | - | 11 | ASSWTGRREAF
TRBV28 | - | 11 | ASRPPVTSEQY
TRBV3-1 | - | 12 | ASSNWTRTGELF
TRBV12-3/TRBV12-4 | TRBD2 | 15 | ASSPEPLAGGGDTQY
TRBV6-1 | - | 12 | ASSEETGLKTQY
TRBV6-2/TRBV6-3 | - | 8 | ASSDTEQF
TRBV11-2 | TRBD2 | 13 | ASSPLAGAAETQY
TRBV4-2 | - | 10 | ASSQDPGRAF
TRBV18 | - | 13 | ASSPPGERSYGYT
TRBV2 | - | 14 | ASRRSKWQGQYEQY
TRBV28 | - | 9 | ASSSPTQGI
TRBV9 | - | 13 | ASSVDGLNTGELF
TRBV5-4 | - | 12 | ASSPGLPYQPQH
TRBV10-1 | - | 11 | ASSQDSLETQY
TRBV18 | TRBD1 | 14 | ASSHGQAGSNQPQH
TRBV20-1 | TRBD1 | 12 | SAREGTGAYEQY
TRBV12-3/TRBV12-4 | - | 14 | ASSLGQGNPNEKLF
TRBV28 | - | 11 | ASNRAFLYGYT
TRBV6-6 | - | 9 | ASRTQGGYT
TRBV20-1 | - | 12 | SASNIGVSYEQY